The rows below give T cell receptor beta chains drawn from one sample of a study of blood T cell repertoires in COVID-19. Assay used: immunoSEQ multiplex PCR; TCRdb lists only in-frame clones, some missing. The repertoire consists of roughly 150,000 clones, with 80% to 90% occurring once and the leading ten covering approximately 10%. The specimen sequenced was peripheral blood. Source of these receptors: a woman aged 70-85 years with COVID-19, enrolled during active disease. Each CDR3 is given with its conserved first and last residue. A D gene is named only where the DNA matches it firmly. Clone size is shown for a subset of rows, as once, few, many or a class of expanded clone.

TRBJ2-2 TRBV9 - TRBD1 TGTGCCAGCAGCGCGACAGGGGAGAACAGGGTAACCGGGGAGCTGTTTTTT CASSATGENRVTGELFF
TRBJ2-1 TRBV29-1 - TRBD1 TGCAGCGTTGAGGGGGGACAGGGCCGGTACAATGAGCAGTTCTTC CSVEGGQGRYNEQFF
TRBJ1-1 TRBV19 few - TGTGCCAGTAGTATCAAGGGAGGGGGGGGCGAAGCTTTCTTT CASSIKGGGGEAFF
TRBJ1-6 TRBV14 - - TGTGTAGCGGAGGGGAGGAATTCACCCCTCCACTTT CVAEGRNSPLHF
TRBJ2-2 TRBV7-2 once - TGTGCCAGCAGCTTAGTATCTGCGGGGAGGAACACCGGGGAGCTGTTTTTT CASSLVSAGRNTGELFF
TRBJ1-6 TRBV4-1 few - TGCGCCAGCAGCCAAGACCCGGGACTCAATTCACCCCTCCACTTT CASSQDPGLNSPLHF
TRBJ1-2 TRBV20-1 - - TGCAGTGTTCAGGAAAGTCATGGCTACACCTTC CSVQESHGYTF
TRBJ2-7 TRBV5-6 - - TGTGCCAGCAGCTTGACGGGACACCAAGACTTC CASSLTGHQDF
TRBJ1-1 TRBV23-1 - - TGCGCCAGCAGTCAATCAAGGGGGGAGGGGAACACTGAAGCTTTCTTT CASSQSRGEGNTEAFF
TRBJ1-3 TRBV4-1 - TRBD1 TGCGCCAGCAGCCTGATACAGGGGGTCACTGGAAACACCATATATTTT CASSLIQGVTGNTIYF
TRBJ1-1 TRBV5-1 - TRBD1 TGCGCCAGCAGCCCATGGGACAGAGGTGAGAATGAAGCTTTCTTT CASSPWDRGENEAFF
TRBJ1-6 TRBV5-1 once TRBD1 TGCGCCAGCAGACCCACCACAGGGGACTATAATTCACCCCTCCACTTT CASRPTTGDYNSPLHF
TRBJ1-5 TRBV3-1/TRBV3-2 - - TGTGCCAGCAGCTCAACTGGACAGAACAATCAGCCCCAGCATTTT CASSSTGQNNQPQHF
TRBJ2-7 TRBV7-2 - - TGTGCCAGCAGCGGGCTGGAGGGGACCTCCTACGAGCAGTACTTC CASSGLEGTSYEQYF
TRBJ1-6 TRBV3-1/TRBV3-2 - TRBD1 TGTGCCAGCAGCCCCTGGGACAGGGATAATTCACCCCTCCACTTT CASSPWDRDNSPLHF
TRBJ2-7 TRBV9 - - TGTGCCAGCAGCGTAGGACAGTACTACGAGCAGTACTTC CASSVGQYYEQYF
TRBJ1-4 TRBV2 - TRBD1 TGTGCCAGCAGCGGGACAGGGTGGGCGGAAAAACTGTTTTTT CASSGTGWAEKLFF
TRBJ2-3 TRBV29-1 - TRBD2 TGCAGCGTTGGGACTAGCGGGGGCCACCAGGCAAGCACAGATACGCAGTATTTT CSVGTSGGHQASTDTQYF
TRBJ1-6 TRBV30 - - TGTGCCTGGCACAGGACGGAAAATTCACCCCTCCACTTT CAWHRTENSPLHF
TRBJ1-5 TRBV6-6 - TRBD1 TGTGCCAGCAGGGATACAGGGGATGATCAGCCCCAGCATTTT CASRDTGDDQPQHF
TRBJ1-6 TRBV7-9 few - TGTGCCAGCAGCTCGGGGGACGAGTATAATTCACCCCTCCACTTT CASSSGDEYNSPLHF
TRBJ1-1 TRBV4-1 - - TGCGCCAGCAGCCGCTACAGGGATGGCACTGAAGCTTTCTTT CASSRYRDGTEAFF
TRBJ2-2 TRBV29-1 - - TGCAGCGCAGGGGACACCGGGGAGCTGTTTTTT CSAGDTGELFF
TRBJ1-5 TRBV19 - - TGTGCCAGTAGCTGGACGGGGTTGGATCAGCCCCAGCATTTT CASSWTGLDQPQHF
TRBJ2-1 TRBV7-8 - TRBD2 TGTGCCAGCAGCTTAGTAATTAGCGGGGGGGCCAATGAGCAGTTCTTC CASSLVISGGANEQFF
TRBJ2-5 TRBV27 - - TGTGCCAGCAGTTTGGGGGCAGCGACAACGCGGTACTTC CASSLGAATTRYF
TRBJ2-5 TRBV11-2 - TRBD1 TGTGCCAGCAGCTTCCGGGACAGGAAGGAGACCCAGTACTTC CASSFRDRKETQYF
TRBJ1-2 TRBV29-1 - TRBD1 TGCAGCGTTGACTGGCAGGGGGCGTATGGCTACACCTTC CSVDWQGAYGYTF
TRBJ2-2 TRBV7-2 - - TGTGCCAGCAGCACCCGGGACTCCTACACGAACACCGGGGAGCTGTTTTTT CASSTRDSYTNTGELFF
TRBJ2-2 TRBV19 once TRBD1 TGTGCCGGACAGGGGATTAACACCGGGGAGCTGTTTTTT CAGQGINTGELFF
TRBJ2-7 TRBV14 - - TGTGCCAGCAGCCAGATAGGGGTCGAGCAGTACTTC CASSQIGVEQYF
TRBJ1-1 TRBV3-1/TRBV3-2 - - TGTGCCAGCAGCCAGCCGGGACAGAACACTGAAGCTTTCTTT CASSQPGQNTEAFF
TRBJ2-7 TRBV10-1 - - TGCGCCAGCAGTGGGACATCTCTCTACGAGCAGTACTTC CASSGTSLYEQYF
TRBJ1-2 TRBV28 few - TGTGCCAGCAGTTTAGTGGCAGGGGACTATGGCTACACCTTC CASSLVAGDYGYTF
TRBJ2-5 TRBV3-1/TRBV3-2 - TRBD2 TGTGCCAGCAGCGACAAACTAGCGGGGTACCAAGAGACCCAGTACTTC CASSDKLAGYQETQYF
TRBJ1-6 TRBV30 few - TGTGCCTGGAGTGGAGGACAGAGTTATTCACCCCTCCACTTT CAWSGGQSYSPLHF
TRBJ1-6 TRBV20-1 few - TGCAGTGCTAGTCTTACCGAGAATTCACCCCTCCACTTT CSASLTENSPLHF
TRBJ1-1 TRBV10-3 - - TGTGCCATCAGTGAGTCGATGGGCGACAGAGTAAACACTGAAGCTTTCTTT CAISESMGDRVNTEAFF
TRBJ1-6 TRBV7-2 - TRBD1 TGTGCCAGCAGCTTAGAGGCAGGGGGTGGAGGTTTAGGGTCACCCCTCCACTTT CASSLEAGGGGLGSPLHF
TRBJ2-5 TRBV7-6 - - TGTGCCAGCAGCTCTAGATCCGGGGGACAAGAGACCCAGTACTTC CASSSRSGGQETQYF
TRBJ1-2 TRBV5-1 - - TGCGCCAGCAGCTACTCAGGGGAAGATGGCTACACCTTC CASSYSGEDGYTF
TRBJ2-2 TRBV15 - - TGTGCCACCAGCAGATGGGCAGGGACGAACACCGGGGAGCTGTTTTTT CATSRWAGTNTGELFF
TRBJ1-2 TRBV3-1/TRBV3-2 - - TGTGCCAGCAGCCAACAGGGGTTGCGCTACACCTTC CASSQQGLRYTF
TRBJ2-5 TRBV3-1/TRBV3-2 - - TGTGCCAGCAGCCAAGGTCGCGGGGTAGGGGAGACCCAGTACTTC CASSQGRGVGETQYF
TRBJ1-2 TRBV5-6 - - TGTGCCAGCAGCCCCGGGGTAGTCGACTATGGCTACACCTTC CASSPGVVDYGYTF
TRBJ2-7 TRBV5-4 - TRBD2 TGTGCCAGCAGCTCACAGGGACTAGCGGCAGAGCAGTACTTC CASSSQGLAAEQYF
TRBJ1-4 TRBV5-6 - TRBD1 TGTGCCAGCAGCTCCGACAAGACAGGGTTTAGTGAAAAACTGTTTTTT CASSSDKTGFSEKLFF
TRBJ1-6 TRBV5-1 once - TGCGCCAGCAGCTTGAGCGGGGACGATAATTCACCCCTCCACTTT CASSLSGDDNSPLHF
TRBJ2-7 TRBV5-4 - - TGTGCCAGCAGCTTGGGCGGGACCTACGAGCAGTACTTC CASSLGGTYEQYF
TRBJ1-6 TRBV5-1 - - TGCGCCAGCAGCCCAACCCAGGGGACGGGATATAATTCACCCCTCCACTTT CASSPTQGTGYNSPLHF
TRBJ2-6 TRBV5-5 - - TGTGCCAGCACTCTAGGGAGTTCCACTGGGGCCAACGTCCTGACTTTC CASTLGSSTGANVLTF
TRBJ1-1 TRBV28 - TRBD1 TGTGCCAGCAGTTTACCCCCCAGGGGGTCCGGCACTGAAGCTTTCTTT CASSLPPRGSGTEAFF
TRBJ1-2 TRBV3-1/TRBV3-2 - - TGTGCCAGCACCGGTGACAGTAACTATGGCTACACCTTC CASTGDSNYGYTF
TRBJ2-2 TRBV3-1/TRBV3-2 - - TGTGCCAGCAGCAGCGGTAGGGCCGGGGAGCTGTTTTTT CASSSGRAGELFF
TRBJ2-2 TRBV2 - - TGTGCCAGCAGGGAGGACAGAGTGTTCACCGGGGAGCTGTTTTTT CASREDRVFTGELFF
TRBJ2-5 TRBV12-3/TRBV12-4 once - TGTGCCAGCAGTTTGGGGGGACAGGAGACCCAGTACTTC CASSLGGQETQYF
TRBJ1-1 TRBV7-9 - - TGTGCCAGCAGTACCTTGGGAGGCACTGAAGCTTTCTTT CASSTLGGTEAFF
TRBJ1-6 TRBV5-4 - TRBD1 TGTGCCAGCAGCTTACCCTGGCAGGGGGCTAAAAATTCACCCCTCCACTTT CASSLPWQGAKNSPLHF
TRBJ1-2 TRBV29-1 - TRBD1 TGCAGCCACGACAGGGTGGGCCGGGGCTACACCTTC CSHDRVGRGYTF
TRBJ2-3 TRBV4-2 - - TGTGCCAGCAGCCCTACTTTAGGGGGGGGCACCGATACGCAGTATTTT CASSPTLGGGTDTQYF